The clone carrying this T cell receptor beta chain was counted once. Germline V gene data show CDR1 as SGHTA and CDR2 as FQGNSA. The V gene end was trimmed by 5 bases and the J gene end by 5 bases; junction bases not matched to a gene: 4. The CDR3 contains 13 residues. These data belong to a study of cytomegalovirus exposure and HLA in healthy donors. The data were produced by immunoSEQ multiplex PCR, yet TCRdb's version contains in-frame clones alone and is incomplete. The sample holds some 140,000 clones; just under 85% are singletons and the top ten take 30%. V usage is TRBV7-2 and J usage is TRBJ2-7; 9 bases agree with TRBD2. The sequencing input was PBMCs. The TCR sequence derives from a man aged 30-40 years in good health and CMV-seropositive. CDR3 coding DNA: TGTGCCAGCAGCCGTAGCGGGAGCCACGAGCAGTACTTC. Translation: CASSRSGSHEQYF.